Given below is one TCR beta chain in context. Its antigen is currently not known. No quality values exist for individual bases; no much larger clone is one base distant. This entry comes from a study of T cell responses to AZD1222 COVID-19 vaccine (dated by TCRdb to about 2021). With regard to the full study: A total of 230 or so trial participants underwent TCR sequencing, of whom about 200 received two doses of AZD1222 and about 26 received two doses of the MenACWY control vaccine. Trial participants were enrolled into age subgroups of 18-55, 56-69 and 70-plus years, which contained approximately 150, 28 and 58 TCR-sequenced participants, respectively.

The CDR3 spans 12 residues, from the cysteine through the phenylalanine. Just CDR3 DNA is preserved here, 36 bases in frame from base 1. The germline V gene gives CDR1 as MDHEN and CDR2 as SYDVKM. The junction shows trimming of 8 bases on V and 2 bases on J, plus 8 bases between the germline ends. Per the publication, the time point label means: about 28 days (+/-7) after the second vaccine dose. AZD1222 recipients with second doses at about 4 weeks or about 12 weeks were pooled, because spike-specific TCR depth and breadth did not differ between schedules. Vaccinee samples were obtained from the UK trials COV001 and COV002, which included a single-blind randomized controlled phase 2/3 trial of AZD1222 (ChAdOx1 nCoV-19) in healthy adults. Trial participant PBMC samples were collected at day 0 and day 28 after the second dose for TCRbeta chain sequencing. The CDR3 regions of human TCRbeta chains were subjected to immunosequencing. The original pipeline was this. TCRs in the repertoires were compared against a reference library of SARS-CoV-2-specific TCRs that had been generated with the MIRA antigen-specificity platform. Breadth was defined as the fraction of unique TCRs that were SARS-CoV-2-associated. Depth was defined as the fraction of total T cells that were SARS-CoV-2-associated. Using the MIRA data, each spike-specific TCR was assigned both to the spike region to which the TCR was reactive and to a CD4 or CD8 class. Log10-transformed breadth and depth values were compared by one-way ANOVA with Sidak's multiple comparisons tests. The source is immuneACCESS, and TCRdb retained only in-frame sequences with V and J called. Part of the clones is not carried over; for the studies checked, unresolved V genes explain less than half of this, and the remainder is unexplained. V, J and clone size reflect that table, while D and trimming were determined from the DNA. The sample profile shows approximately 150,000 clones; roughly nine tenths of them were found once. The biggest ten clones account for 3.8% of the sample.

Results the study describes overall, beyond this receptor: Conclusions about previously exposed vaccinees were limited because only 5 or 6 AZD1222 recipients were SARS-CoV-2 seropositive at baseline. Participants were mostly white British and included more females than males, and it was suggested by the authors that clonal diversity may have been underestimated. The 56-69-year group was small, and its depth increase did not reach significance, likely because of low power. The whole spike protein was spanned by vaccine-associated CD4 TCRs, and dominant responses were seen in regions 160-218 and 743-854. After two AZD1222 doses, spike-specific TCR breadth and depth were significantly higher than at day 0 and than in MenACWY recipients. Because no samples from the day 14 peak response were available, repertoires could be characterized only after the peak T cell response. Epitopes outside the regions mutated in the B.1.351 and B.1.1.7 variants were reportedly recognized by nearly half of the unique spike-specific TCRs.

The receptor was isolated from an adult who received the AZD1222 COVID-19 vaccine. This receptor chain uses TRBV28 and TRBJ2-3; no D gene can be assigned with confidence. Sample: peripheral blood, taken 28 days after the second AZD1222 dose. This receptor carries the CDR3 CASRWTTDTQYF. The DNA sequence follows: TGTGCCAGCCGCTGGACCACAGATACGCAGTATTTT.